These 22 T cell receptor beta chains originate from one sample sequenced in a study of molecular identifiers for immune sequencing clone quantification. TCRdb called the PCR reads again in MiXCR, with one record for every CDR3 protein. Among about 640,000 distinct CDR3 sequences listed, just under 20% were seen once. The sample consisted of naive CD8+ T cells from blood, with Jurkat cell RNA spiked in. Subset in this sample: FACS-sorted CD8+CD4-CCR7+CD45RA+ naive T cells. The receptors here all came from a human donor in good health. Some libraries in this study had Jurkat cell RNA spiked in.

At least ten counts were recorded for this clonotype. The chain carries TRBV6-2 or TRBV6-3 and TRBJ1-1; tentatively, D is TRBD1 (6 bases). Germline loops: CDR1 MNHEY, CDR2 SVGEGT. V lost 6 bases and J lost 1, with 12 bases in between. The CDR3 has 14 residues. The CDR3 DNA is TGTGCCAGCAGCTCCGGGGGCAGGAACACTGAAGCTTTCTTT. This sequence encodes CASSSGGRNTEAFF.

This clonotype was observed many times. The chain links TRBV6-5 to TRBJ2-1; no clear D. V lost 0 bases and J lost 9, with 9 bases in between. The V gene's germline CDR1 is MNHEY and CDR2 SVGAGI. The CDR3 has 13 residues. CDR3 residues: CASSYSSVSEQFF. The CDR3 DNA sequence: TGTGCCAGCAGTTACTCGAGTGTCAGTGAGCAGTTCTTC.

This clonotype appeared once. This sequence may be a read error, since a much larger clone differs from it by one base. This chain links TRBV12-3 or TRBV12-4 with TRBJ2-3, with D unresolved. CDR3 length: 12 amino acids. The CDR3 DNA follows: TGTGCCTGCAGTTCGTCGAGGGATACGCAGTATTTT. Encoded protein: CACSSSRDTQYF.

On this clonotype: This may be a read error: a much more frequent sequence differs by one nucleotide. The chain recombines TRBV12-3 or TRBV12-4 with TRBJ2-7; 8 bases map to TRBD2. This CDR3 contains 15 residues. Here the CDR3 DNA reads TGTGCCAGCAGTCTGAGCGGGAGTAGCGCCTACGAGCGGTACTTC. Its translation is CASSLSGSSAYERYF.

This clonotype was counted ten times or more. Mismatch with germline at one junction end may stem from a read error. The genes are TRBV7-9 and TRBJ2-7; 7 nucleotides match TRBD1. The CDR3 extends over 10 amino acids. Germline CDR1 is SEHNR and CDR2 is FQNEAQ (reference sequence). CDR3 nucleotides: TGTGCCAGCAGCCCGGGACAGTCCGACTTC. Translated, it gives CASSPGQSDF.

This clonotype was counted ten times or more. This chain uses TRBV6-2 or TRBV6-3 with TRBJ2-5; D gene unclear. Between the trimmed V and J ends, which lost 5 bases and 3 bases, there was a span of 19 bases. Germline V gene data show CDR1 as MNHEY and CDR2 as SVGEGT. The CDR3 extends over 16 amino acids. The CDR3, as DNA: TGTGCCAGCAGTACCTACCGGTTCGAAGACAAAGAGACCCAGTACTTC. Protein sequence: CASSTYRFEDKETQYF.

On this clonotype itself: A single base separates this from a much larger clone, so it may be a read error. The CDR3 loop reads CASSLGLRDIAFF. In DNA, the CDR3 is TGTGCCAGCAGCTTAGGCTTGCGGGACATAGCTTTCTTT. V is TRBV7-9 and J is TRBJ1-1; a possible D gene is TRBD1 (6 bases). V was shortened by 1 base and J by 10 bases, with 13 bases between the two germline ends. The CDR3 totals 13 residues. Germline lookup yields CDR1 SEHNR and CDR2 FQNEAQ (reference sequence).

This clonotype was counted at least ten times. The rearrangement joins TRBV2 to TRBJ2-7; no firm D call. The CDR3 runs 13 residues. Trimming removed 4 bases from V and 4 bases from J, with 11 bases in between. The germline gives CDR1 SNHLY, CDR2 FYNNEI. CDR3 loop: CASSVRGRYEQYF. The DNA for the CDR3 is TGTGCCAGCAGTGTTAGAGGTCGGTACGAGCAGTACTTC. The full variable domain, its missing parts supplied by reference TRBV2 and TRBJ2-7, is EPEVTQTPSHQVTQMGQEVILRCVPISNHLYFYWYRQILGQKVEFLVSFYNNEISEKSEIFDDQFSVERPDGSNFTLKIRSTKLEDSAMYFCASSVRGRYEQYFGPGTRLTVT.

Points on this clonotype: This may come from a read error, since a much larger clone is one base off. The chain uses TRBV12-3 or TRBV12-4 and TRBJ1-4, with D uncertain. V was clipped by 4 bases and J by 10 bases, with 7 bases between them. This CDR3 region has 11 residues. For the CDR3, the DNA is TGTGCCAGCAGTTCCCCGGGAAAACTGTTTTTT. Residues: CASSSPGKLFF.

In its sample, this clonotype was seen many times. The CDR3 coding sequence is TGTGCCAGCAGTCCCCTGAGGAATGAGCAGTTCTTC. Translated, it gives CASSPLRNEQFF. The V gene is TRBV6-2 or TRBV6-3, the J gene TRBJ2-1; D remains unclear. Trimming stripped 5 bases from V and 7 bases from J, with 9 bases between. The CDR3 runs to 12 residues. In germline, CDR1 is MNHEY, CDR2 SVGEGT.

This clonotype was observed a handful of times. This CDR3 reads CASSPTVGGTGELFF. Here the CDR3 DNA reads TGTGCCAGCAGTCCGACCGTGGGAGGTACCGGGGAGCTGTTTTTT. The V gene is TRBV27, the J gene TRBJ2-2; D might be TRBD2 (6 bases). In germline, CDR1 is MNHEY, CDR2 SMNVEV (reference sequence). The CDR3 has 15 amino acids. V shed 5 bases and J shed 5 bases, with 15 bases lying between them.

Notes on this clonotype: With a much larger clone just one base away, this may be a read error. In this CDR3 the conserved last residue, phenylalanine or tryptophan, is missing, so a read error is likely. The chain recombines TRBV15 with TRBJ1-6; 7 bases are a match to TRBD1. Trimming took 3 bases from V and 10 from J; bases not matched to a gene: 9. The CDR3 has 15 residues. The V gene's germline CDR1 is LNHNV and CDR2 YYDKDF (reference sequence). The CDR3 sequence is CATSSLPGQTSPLHS. For the CDR3, the DNA is TGTGCCACCAGCAGTCTCCCGGGACAGACATCACCCCTCCACTCT.

This clonotype was seen at least ten times. The DNA for the CDR3 is TGTGCCAGCAGTTCCTCGGACTCCGGAGTGGACGAGCAGTACTTC. It encodes CASSSSDSGVDEQYF. The chain carries TRBV28 and TRBJ2-7; a possible D gene is TRBD2 (5 bases). CDR3 length equals 15 residues. The ends were cut back, 4 bases at V and 5 bases at J, with 18 bases in the middle. In germline, CDR1 is MDHEN, CDR2 SYDVKM.

The rearrangement links TRBV5-1 to TRBJ1-2, with D unresolved. Germline V gene sequence: CDR1 SGHRS, CDR2 YFSETQ. V was shortened by 0 bases and J by 4 bases, with 13 bases between the two germline ends. There are 15 residues in the CDR3. The CDR3 loop is CASSLERGLSYGYTF. The CDR3 nucleotides are TGCGCCAGCAGCTTGGAACGTGGTCTGTCCTATGGCTACACCTTC.

This clonotype occurred many times. The V and J genes are TRBV4-3 and TRBJ1-4; D is ambiguous. CDR1 and CDR2 from the germline V gene are LGHNA and YSLEER. The CDR3 extends over 17 amino acids. V shed 0 bases and J shed 0 bases, with 11 bases lying between them. Here the CDR3 reads CASSQDASGATNEKLFF. CDR3 nucleotides: TGCGCCAGCAGCCAAGACGCCAGTGGGGCAACTAATGAAAAACTGTTTTTT.

This clonotype has ten or more counts. This chain links TRBV20-1 with TRBJ1-2, with D hard to call. The CDR3 runs 14 residues. The germline gives CDR1 DFQATT, CDR2 SNEGSKA (reference sequence). Trimming stripped 0 bases from V and 5 bases from J, with 13 bases between. CDR3 DNA: TGCAGTGCTAGAGATTCACACAGAGCTTATGGCTACACCTTC. Translation: CSARDSHRAYGYTF.

This clonotype showed up many times. The V gene is TRBV5-1, the J gene TRBJ1-1, with 8 nucleotides matching TRBD1. The CDR3 is 14 amino acids. Losses at the gene ends were 3 bases for V and 11 bases for J; bases not matched to a gene: 12. The germline V gene encodes CDR1 SGHRS and CDR2 YFSETQ. The CDR3 DNA follows: TGCGCCAGCAGCTCCGGGACAGGAATTCCGGTGGCTTTCTTT. It encodes CASSSGTGIPVAFF.

This clonotype has at least ten counts. The chain joins TRBV15 to TRBJ2-2; D not certain. Germline V gene lookup returns CDR1 LNHNV and CDR2 YYDKDF (reference sequence). Trimming left V 2 bases short and J 0 bases short, with 19 bases between. The CDR3 contains 19 residues. CDR3 loop: CATSRKGSLRQTNTGELFF. CDR3 nucleotide sequence: TGTGCCACCAGCAGAAAAGGATCGCTTAGGCAGACGAACACCGGGGAGCTGTTTTTT.

This clonotype was seen just once. This clone may be a read error of a much larger clone one base away. This chain uses TRBV4-3 with TRBJ2-7; unclear D gene. This CDR3 region has 15 residues. Germline V CDR1 and CDR2: LGHNA, YSLEER. V was cut by 3 bases and J by 3 bases, with 15 bases left in between. DNA for the CDR3: TGCGCCAGCAGCCACTACGGCGGTAGCTTCTACGAGCAGTACTTC. It translates to CASSHYGGSFYEQYF.

About this clonotype itself: This may arise from a read error, as a much more abundant clone is one base away. This chain links TRBV27 with TRBJ1-1; D possibly corresponds to TRBD1 (6 bases). This CDR3 contains 13 residues. The germline V gene encodes CDR1 MNHEY and CDR2 SMNVEV (reference sequence). For the CDR3, the DNA is TGTGCCAGCAGCCCAGGGGTTTCGGCTGAAGCTCTCTTT. Its translation: CASSPGVSAEALF.

This clonotype was picked up many times. J is TRBJ1-5 and V is TRBV5-6; D not certain. V gave up 4 bases and J gave up 4 bases, with 6 bases separating them. CDR1 is SGHDT, CDR2 YYEEEE, per germline. CDR3 length: 12 residues. CDR3 sequence reads: CASSGQNQPQHF. CDR3 in DNA: TGTGCCAGCAGCGGCCAAAATCAGCCCCAGCATTTT. The full variable domain, its missing parts supplied by reference TRBV5-6 and TRBJ1-5, is DAGVTQSPTHLIKTRGQQVTLRCSPKSGHDTVSWYQQALGQGPQFIFQYYEEEERQRGNFPDRFSGHQFPNYSSELNVNALLLGDSALYLCASSGQNQPQHFGDGTRLSIL.

This clonotype appeared many times. The chain has TRBV2 and TRBJ1-2, with D hard to call. The germline V and J ends were trimmed by 2 bases and 4 bases, with 2 bases remaining between them. The CDR3 consists of 11 residues. CDR1 and CDR2 (germline): SNHLY, FYNNEI. The CDR3: CASSESYGYTF. In DNA form, the CDR3 reads TGTGCCAGCAGTGAAAGCTATGGCTACACCTTC.